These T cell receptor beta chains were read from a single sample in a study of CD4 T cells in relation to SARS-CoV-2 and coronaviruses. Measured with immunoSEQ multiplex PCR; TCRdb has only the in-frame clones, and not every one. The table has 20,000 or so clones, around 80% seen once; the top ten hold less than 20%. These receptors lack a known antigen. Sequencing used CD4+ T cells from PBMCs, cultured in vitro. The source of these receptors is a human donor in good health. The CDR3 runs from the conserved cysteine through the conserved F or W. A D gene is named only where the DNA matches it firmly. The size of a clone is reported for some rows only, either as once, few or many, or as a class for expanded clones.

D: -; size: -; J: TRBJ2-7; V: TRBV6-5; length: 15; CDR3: CASSYQASRNYEQYF; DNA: TGTGCCAGCAGTTACCAGGCTAGCCGGAATTACGAGCAGTACTTC
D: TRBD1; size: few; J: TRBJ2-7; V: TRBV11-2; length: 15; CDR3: CASSTGLQGVSEQYF; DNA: TGTGCCAGCAGCACAGGCTTACAGGGGGTCAGCGAGCAGTACTTC
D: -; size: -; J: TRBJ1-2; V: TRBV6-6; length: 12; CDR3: CASSQQEYGYTF; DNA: TGTGCCAGCAGTCAACAGGAGTATGGCTACACCTTC
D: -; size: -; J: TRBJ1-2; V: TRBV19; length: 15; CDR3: CASTLGQPNNYGYTF; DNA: TGTGCCAGTACTCTAGGACAGCCTAATAACTATGGCTACACCTTC
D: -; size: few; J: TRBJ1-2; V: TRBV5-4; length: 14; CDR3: CASSSFQGTYGYTF; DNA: TGTGCCAGCAGCTCATTCCAGGGGACCTATGGCTACACCTTC
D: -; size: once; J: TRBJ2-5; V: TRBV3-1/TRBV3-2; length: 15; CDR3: CASSQDASGGGSQYF; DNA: TGTGCCAGCAGCCAAGACGCGAGCGGTGGCGGGTCCCAGTACTTC
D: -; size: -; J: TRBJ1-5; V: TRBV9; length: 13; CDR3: CASSVGLNQPQHF; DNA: TGTGCCAGCAGCGTAGGACTGAATCAGCCCCAGCATTTT
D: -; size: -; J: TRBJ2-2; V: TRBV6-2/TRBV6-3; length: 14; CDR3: CASSYLVSAGELFF; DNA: TGTGCCAGCAGTTACCTAGTGTCGGCCGGGGAGCTGTTTTTT
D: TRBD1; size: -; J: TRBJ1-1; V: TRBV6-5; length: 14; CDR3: CASRDRGRVTEAFF; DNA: TGTGCCAGCAGAGACAGGGGGCGGGTCACTGAAGCTTTCTTT
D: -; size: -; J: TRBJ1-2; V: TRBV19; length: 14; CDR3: CASEGVTPLYGYTF; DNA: TGTGCCAGTGAGGGGGTAACGCCTCTTTATGGCTACACCTTC
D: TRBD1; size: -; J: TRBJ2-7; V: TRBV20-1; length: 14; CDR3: CSAGGTGGWSEQYF; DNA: TGCAGTGCTGGTGGGACAGGGGGCTGGAGTGAGCAGTACTTC
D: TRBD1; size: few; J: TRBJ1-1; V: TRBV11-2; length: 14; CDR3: CASSEQGARTEAFF; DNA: TGTGCCAGCAGCGAACAGGGGGCAAGGACTGAAGCTTTCTTT
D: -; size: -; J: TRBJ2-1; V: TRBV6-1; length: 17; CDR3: CASSGYRASGSYNEQFF; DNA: TGTGCCAGCAGTGGGTACAGGGCTAGCGGCTCCTACAATGAGCAGTTCTTC
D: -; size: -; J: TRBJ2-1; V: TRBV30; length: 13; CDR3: CAWTKGAYNEQFF; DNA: TGTGCCTGGACTAAAGGGGCCTACAATGAGCAGTTCTTC
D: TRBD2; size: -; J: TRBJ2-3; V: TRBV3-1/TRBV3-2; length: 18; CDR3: CASSPLVPSGRGTDTQYF; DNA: TGTGCCAGCAGCCCTCTTGTGCCTAGCGGGAGGGGAACAGATACGCAGTATTTT
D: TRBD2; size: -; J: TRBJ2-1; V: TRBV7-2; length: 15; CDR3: CASSSTSAQYNEQFF; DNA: TGTGCCAGCAGCTCCACTAGCGCCCAATACAATGAGCAGTTCTTC
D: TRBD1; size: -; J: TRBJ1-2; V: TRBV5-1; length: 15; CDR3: CASSSYGTGDYGYTF; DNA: TGCGCCAGCAGCTCATACGGGACAGGGGACTATGGCTACACCTTC
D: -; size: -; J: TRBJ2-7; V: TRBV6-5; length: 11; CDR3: CASRAADTQYF; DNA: TGTGCCAGCAGGGCTGCGGACACCCAGTACTTC
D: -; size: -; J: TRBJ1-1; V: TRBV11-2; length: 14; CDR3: CASRPHPQGVEAFF; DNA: TGTGCCAGCAGGCCCCATCCCCAGGGAGTTGAAGCTTTCTTT
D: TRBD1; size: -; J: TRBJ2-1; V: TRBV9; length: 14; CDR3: CASSAGQTYNEQFF; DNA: TGTGCCAGCAGCGCGGGACAGACTTACAATGAGCAGTTCTTC
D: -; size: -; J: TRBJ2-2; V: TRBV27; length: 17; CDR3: CASSLIGGGVGTGELFF; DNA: TGTGCCAGCAGTTTAATAGGGGGGGGAGTTGGGACCGGGGAGCTGTTTTTT
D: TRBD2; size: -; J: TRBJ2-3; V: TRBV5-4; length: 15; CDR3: CASRRGAGEEDTQYF; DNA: TGTGCCAGCAGGAGAGGAGCGGGAGAGGAAGATACGCAGTATTTT
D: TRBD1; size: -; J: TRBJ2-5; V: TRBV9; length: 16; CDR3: CASSLAGDRGQETQYF; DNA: TGTGCCAGCAGCCTAGCCGGGGACAGGGGGCAAGAGACCCAGTACTTC
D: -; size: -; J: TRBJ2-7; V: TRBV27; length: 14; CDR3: CASSQTGEVLRQYF; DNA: TGTGCCAGCAGCCAAACCGGGGAGGTATTACGGCAGTACTTC
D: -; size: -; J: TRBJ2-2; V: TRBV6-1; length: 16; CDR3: CASSGAGQYLTGELFF; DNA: TGTGCCAGCAGTGGAGCGGGACAGTATCTTACCGGGGAGCTGTTTTTT
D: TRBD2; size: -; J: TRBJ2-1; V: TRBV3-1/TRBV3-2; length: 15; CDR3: CASSSPGLADNEQFF; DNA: TGTGCCAGCAGCAGTCCGGGACTAGCGGACAATGAGCAGTTCTTC
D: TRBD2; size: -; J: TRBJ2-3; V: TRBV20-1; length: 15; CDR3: CSASVLAGFGDTQYF; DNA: TGCAGTGCTAGTGTACTAGCGGGATTTGGTGATACGCAGTATTTT
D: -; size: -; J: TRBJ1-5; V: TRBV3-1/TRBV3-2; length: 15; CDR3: CASSQGIDSNQPQHF; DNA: TGTGCCAGCAGCCAGGGGATAGATAGCAATCAGCCCCAGCATTTT
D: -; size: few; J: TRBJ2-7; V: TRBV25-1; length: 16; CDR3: CASSESVAKGSYEQYF; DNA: TGTGCCAGCAGTGAATCGGTAGCCAAGGGCTCCTACGAGCAGTACTTC
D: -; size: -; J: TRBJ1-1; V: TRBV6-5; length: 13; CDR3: CASSYSLNTEAFF; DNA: TGTGCCAGCAGTTACTCCTTGAACACTGAAGCTTTCTTT
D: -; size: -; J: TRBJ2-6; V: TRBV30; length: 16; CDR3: CAWSVSGSGGANVLTF; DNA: TGTGCCTGGAGTGTATCCGGGTCCGGTGGGGCCAACGTCCTGACTTTC
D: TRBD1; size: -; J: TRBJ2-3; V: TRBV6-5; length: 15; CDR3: CASSYRQGFTDTQYF; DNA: TGTGCCAGCAGTTACCGACAGGGGTTCACAGATACGCAGTATTTT
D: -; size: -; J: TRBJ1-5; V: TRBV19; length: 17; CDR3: CASSIRLFGISNQPQHF; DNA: TGTGCCAGTAGTATTCGGTTGTTTGGGATTAGCAATCAGCCCCAGCATTTT
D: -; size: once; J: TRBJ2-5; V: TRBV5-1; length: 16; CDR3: CASSTGRGGGQETQYF; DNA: TGCGCCAGCAGCACAGGGCGAGGCGGGGGCCAAGAGACCCAGTACTTC
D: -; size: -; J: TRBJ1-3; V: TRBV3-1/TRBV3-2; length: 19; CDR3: CASSHPGRTEANPGNTIYF; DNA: TGTGCCAGCAGCCATCCGGGGAGGACGGAGGCCAATCCTGGAAACACCATATATTTT
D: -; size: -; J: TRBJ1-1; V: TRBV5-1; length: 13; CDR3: CASSLEAGLEAFF; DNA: TGCGCCAGCAGCTTGGAAGCAGGTCTCGAAGCTTTCTTT
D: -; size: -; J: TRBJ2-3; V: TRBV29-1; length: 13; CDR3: CSVGGLSTDTQYF; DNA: TGCAGCGTTGGCGGACTCAGCACAGATACGCAGTATTTT
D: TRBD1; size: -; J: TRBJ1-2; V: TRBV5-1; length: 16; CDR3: CASSLDGQGIDYGYTF; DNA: TGCGCCAGCAGCCTCGACGGACAGGGGATCGACTATGGCTACACCTTC
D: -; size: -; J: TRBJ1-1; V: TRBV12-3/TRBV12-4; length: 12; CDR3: CASSWSDTEAFF; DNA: TGTGCCAGCAGTTGGAGTGACACTGAAGCTTTCTTT
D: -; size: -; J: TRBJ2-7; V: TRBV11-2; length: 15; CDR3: CASSRSSDGGYEQYF; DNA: TGTGCCAGCAGCCGGTCAAGCGACGGCGGCTACGAGCAGTACTTC
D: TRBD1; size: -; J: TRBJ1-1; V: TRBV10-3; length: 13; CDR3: CAIRVTGVTEAFF; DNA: TGTGCCATCAGGGTTACAGGGGTCACTGAAGCTTTCTTT
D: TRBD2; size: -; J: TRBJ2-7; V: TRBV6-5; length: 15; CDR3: CASKLAGASSYEQYF; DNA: TGTGCCAGCAAACTAGCGGGAGCCAGCTCCTACGAGCAGTACTTC
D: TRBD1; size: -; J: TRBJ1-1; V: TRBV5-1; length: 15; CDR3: CASIQGGNMDTEAFF; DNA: TGCGCCAGTATACAGGGGGGGAATATGGACACTGAAGCTTTCTTT
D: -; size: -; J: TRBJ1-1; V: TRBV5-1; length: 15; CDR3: CASSPDPYLDTEAFF; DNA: TGCGCCAGCAGCCCCGACCCTTACCTAGACACTGAAGCTTTCTTT
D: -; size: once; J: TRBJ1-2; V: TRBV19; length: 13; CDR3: CASSMNRVGGYTF; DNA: TGTGCCAGTAGTATGAATAGGGTAGGCGGCTACACCTTC
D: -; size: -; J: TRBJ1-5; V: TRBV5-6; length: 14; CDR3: CASSLAGDHQPQHF; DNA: TGTGCCAGCAGCTTGGCAGGGGACCATCAGCCCCAGCATTTT
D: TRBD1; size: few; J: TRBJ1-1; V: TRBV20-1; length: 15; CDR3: CSASSSQTGATEAFF; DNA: TGCAGTGCTAGTAGCTCTCAGACAGGGGCAACTGAAGCTTTCTTT
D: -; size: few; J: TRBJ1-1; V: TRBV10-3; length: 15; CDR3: CAISESEARNTEAFF; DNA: TGTGCCATCAGTGAGTCGGAGGCCCGGAACACTGAAGCTTTCTTT
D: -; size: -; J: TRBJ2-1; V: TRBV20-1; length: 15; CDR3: CSASSLNPSYNEQFF; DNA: TGCAGTGCTAGTAGCCTAAACCCCTCCTACAATGAGCAGTTCTTC
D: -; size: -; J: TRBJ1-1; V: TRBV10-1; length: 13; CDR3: CASSGDTNTEAFF; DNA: TGCGCCAGCAGCGGGGACACGAACACTGAAGCTTTCTTT
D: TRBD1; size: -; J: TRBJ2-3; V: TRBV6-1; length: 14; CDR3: CASSEGTGPDTQYF; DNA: TGTGCCAGCAGTGAGGGGACAGGGCCAGATACGCAGTATTTT
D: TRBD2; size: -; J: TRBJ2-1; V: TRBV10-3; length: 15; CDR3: CAIRSSSGDYNEQFF; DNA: TGTGCCATCAGATCGTCTAGCGGAGATTACAATGAGCAGTTCTTC